This T cell receptor (beta chain) appears in the sequencing data of a study of blood T cell repertoires in COVID-19. Study-level information: Both acute and convalescent COVID-19 samples were obtained from the United States, Italy and Spain.

Sequencing used immunoSEQ multiplex PCR; TCRdb keeps in-frame clones, though not all of them. The table lists hundreds of thousands of clones, roughly nine tenths of them singletons, with around 1.1% in the top ten. The study recruited people aged roughly 18 to 95 years across about 25 US areas. The study assigned cohorts using participant-reported clinical history. Cohort 3 recovery required two negative PCRs, clearance, or symptom resolution. The source is a man between 25 and 39 years old who had recovered from COVID-19. Sequenced input: PBMCs or T cells enriched from blood (not recorded which).

CDR3 DNA: TGTGCCAGCAGCCGGACAGGGTGGGAGACCCAGCCCCAGCATTTT. It encodes CASSRTGWETQPQHF. The chain is built from TRBV7-2 and TRBJ1-5; 8 nucleotides align to TRBD1. The CDR3 runs to 15 residues. The V segment lost 5 bases and the J segment 7 bases; nucleotides outside the gene matches: 10. Germline V gene lookup returns CDR1 SGHTA and CDR2 FQGNSA.